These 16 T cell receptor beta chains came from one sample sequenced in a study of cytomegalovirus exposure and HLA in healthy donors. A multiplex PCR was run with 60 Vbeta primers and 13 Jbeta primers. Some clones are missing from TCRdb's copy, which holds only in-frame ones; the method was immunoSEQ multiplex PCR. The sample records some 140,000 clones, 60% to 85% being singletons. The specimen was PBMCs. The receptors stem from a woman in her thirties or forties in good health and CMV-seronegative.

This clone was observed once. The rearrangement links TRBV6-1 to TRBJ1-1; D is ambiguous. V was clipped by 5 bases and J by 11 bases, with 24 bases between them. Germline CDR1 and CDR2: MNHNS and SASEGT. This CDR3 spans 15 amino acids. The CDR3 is CASSSHPPEAVVAFF. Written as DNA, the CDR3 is TGTGCCAGCAGTTCCCACCCTCCCGAGGCCGTAGTGGCTTTCTTT.

The CDR3: CAIRVGVNYGYTF. CDR3 bases: TGTGCCATCAGGGTCGGGGTTAACTATGGCTACACCTTC. This chain uses TRBV10-3 with TRBJ1-2; D remains ambiguous. V lost 6 bases and J lost 1, with 9 bases in between. The CDR3 sequence is 13 residues long. Germline values: CDR1 ENHRY, CDR2 SYGVKD.

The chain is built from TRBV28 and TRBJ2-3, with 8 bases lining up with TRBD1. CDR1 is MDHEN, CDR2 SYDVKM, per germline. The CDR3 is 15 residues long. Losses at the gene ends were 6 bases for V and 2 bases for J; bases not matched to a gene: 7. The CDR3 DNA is TGTGCCAGCAGCAGTACAGGGGGAGACACAGATACGCAGTATTTT. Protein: CASSSTGGDTDTQYF.

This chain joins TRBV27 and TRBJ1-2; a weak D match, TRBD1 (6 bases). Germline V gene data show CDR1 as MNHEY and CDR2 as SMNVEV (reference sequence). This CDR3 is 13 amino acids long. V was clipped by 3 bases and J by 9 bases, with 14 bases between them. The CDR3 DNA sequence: TGTGCCAGCAGTTTCCGAGAGGGGGACAGCTACACCTTC. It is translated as CASSFREGDSYTF.

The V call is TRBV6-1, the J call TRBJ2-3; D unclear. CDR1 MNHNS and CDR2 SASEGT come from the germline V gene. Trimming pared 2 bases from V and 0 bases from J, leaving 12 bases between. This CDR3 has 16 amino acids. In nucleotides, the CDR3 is TGTGCCAGCAGTGAACCGTCCCTCGTCAGCACAGATACGCAGTATTTT. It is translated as CASSEPSLVSTDTQYF.

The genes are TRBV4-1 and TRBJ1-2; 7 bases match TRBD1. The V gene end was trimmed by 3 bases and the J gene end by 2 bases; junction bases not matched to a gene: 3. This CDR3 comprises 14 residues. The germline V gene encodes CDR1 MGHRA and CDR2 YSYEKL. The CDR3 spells CASSQLQGNYGYTF. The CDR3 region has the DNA TGCGCCAGCAGCCAGTTACAGGGGAACTATGGCTACACCTTC.

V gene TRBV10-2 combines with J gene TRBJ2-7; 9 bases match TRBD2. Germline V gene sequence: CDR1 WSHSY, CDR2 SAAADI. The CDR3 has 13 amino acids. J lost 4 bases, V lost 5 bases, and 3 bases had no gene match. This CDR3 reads CASSPSGGYEQYF. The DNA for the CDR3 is TGCGCCAGCAGTCCAAGCGGGGGGTACGAGCAGTACTTC.

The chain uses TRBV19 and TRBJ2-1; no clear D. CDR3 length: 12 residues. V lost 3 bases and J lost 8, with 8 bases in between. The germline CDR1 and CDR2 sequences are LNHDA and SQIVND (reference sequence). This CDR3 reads CASSIQVDEQFF. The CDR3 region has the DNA TGTGCCAGTAGTATTCAGGTCGATGAGCAGTTCTTC.

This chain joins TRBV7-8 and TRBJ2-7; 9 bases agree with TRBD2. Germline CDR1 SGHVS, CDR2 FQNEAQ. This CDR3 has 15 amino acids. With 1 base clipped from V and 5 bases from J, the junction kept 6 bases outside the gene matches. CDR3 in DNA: TGTGCCAGCAGCTTAGGGGGGACTAGCATCCACGAGCAGTACTTC. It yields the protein CASSLGGTSIHEQYF.

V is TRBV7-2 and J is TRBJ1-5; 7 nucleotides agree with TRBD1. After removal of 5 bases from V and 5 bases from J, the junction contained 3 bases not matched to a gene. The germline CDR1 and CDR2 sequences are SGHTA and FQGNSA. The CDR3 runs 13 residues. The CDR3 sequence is CASSPQGDQPQHF. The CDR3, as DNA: TGTGCCAGCAGCCCCCAGGGGGATCAGCCCCAGCATTTT.

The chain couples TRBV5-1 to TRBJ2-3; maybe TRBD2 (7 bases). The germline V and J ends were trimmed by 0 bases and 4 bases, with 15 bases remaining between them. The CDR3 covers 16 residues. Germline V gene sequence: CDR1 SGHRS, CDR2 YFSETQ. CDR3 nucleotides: TGCGCCAGCAGCTTGGCCAAGGGAGGGGGTCCAGATACGCAGTATTTT. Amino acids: CASSLAKGGGPDTQYF.

This chain's CDR3 is CASSSHRDRDEKLFF. The CDR3 bases are TGTGCCAGCAGCTCTCACCGGGACAGGGATGAAAAACTGTTTTTT. This chain connects TRBV13 to TRBJ1-4; 9 nucleotides match TRBD1. The germline gives CDR1 PRHDT, CDR2 FYEKMQ (reference sequence). CDR3 length: 15 residues. V was pared by 4 bases and J by 6 bases, with 6 bases of the junction left unmatched. Complete variable domain (other parts from reference TRBV13 and TRBJ1-4): AAGVIQSPRHLIKEKRETATLKCYPIPRHDTVYWYQQGPGQDPQFLISFYEKMQSDKGSIPDRFSAQQFSDYHSELNMSSLELGDSALYFCASSSHRDRDEKLFFGSGTQLSVL.

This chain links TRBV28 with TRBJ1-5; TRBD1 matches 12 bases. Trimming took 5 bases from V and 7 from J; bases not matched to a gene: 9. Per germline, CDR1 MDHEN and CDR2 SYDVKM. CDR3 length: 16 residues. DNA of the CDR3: TGTGCCAGCAGTCTAGCGGGACAGGGGGCAGGCCAGCCCCAGCATTTT. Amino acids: CASSLAGQGAGQPQHF.

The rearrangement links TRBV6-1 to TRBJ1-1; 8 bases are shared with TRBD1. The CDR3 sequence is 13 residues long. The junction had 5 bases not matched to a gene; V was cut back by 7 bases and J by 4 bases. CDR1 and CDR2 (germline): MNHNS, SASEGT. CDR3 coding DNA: TGTGCCAGCAAGGACAGGGTGGGCACTGAAGCTTTCTTT. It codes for CASKDRVGTEAFF.

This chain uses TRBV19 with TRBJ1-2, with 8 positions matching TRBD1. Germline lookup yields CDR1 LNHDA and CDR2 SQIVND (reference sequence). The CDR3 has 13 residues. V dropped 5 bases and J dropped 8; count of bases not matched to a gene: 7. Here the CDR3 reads CASSSGQGRGYTF. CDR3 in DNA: TGTGCCAGTAGTTCCGGACAGGGTCGGGGCTACACCTTC. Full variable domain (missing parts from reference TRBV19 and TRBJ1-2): DGGITQSPKYLFRKEGQNVTLSCEQNLNHDAMYWYRQDPGQGLRLIYYSQIVNDFQKGDIAEGYSVSREKKESFPLTVTSAQKNPTAFYLCASSSGQGRGYTFGSGTRLTVV.

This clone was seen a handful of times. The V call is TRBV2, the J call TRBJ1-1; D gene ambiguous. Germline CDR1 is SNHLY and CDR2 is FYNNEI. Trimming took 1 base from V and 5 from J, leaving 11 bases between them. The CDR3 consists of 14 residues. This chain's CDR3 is CASSEVEGSTEAFF. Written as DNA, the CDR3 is TGTGCCAGCAGTGAAGTCGAGGGTTCGACTGAAGCTTTCTTT.